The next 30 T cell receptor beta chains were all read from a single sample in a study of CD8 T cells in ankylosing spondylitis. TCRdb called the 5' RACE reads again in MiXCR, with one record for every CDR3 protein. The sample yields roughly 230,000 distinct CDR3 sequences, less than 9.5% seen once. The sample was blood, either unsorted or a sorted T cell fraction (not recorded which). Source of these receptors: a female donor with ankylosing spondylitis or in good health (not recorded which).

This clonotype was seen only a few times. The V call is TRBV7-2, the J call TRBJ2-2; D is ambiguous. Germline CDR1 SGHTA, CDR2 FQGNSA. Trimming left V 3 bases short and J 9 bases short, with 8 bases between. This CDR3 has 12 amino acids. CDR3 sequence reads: CASSFRAWELFF. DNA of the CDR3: TGTGCCAGCAGCTTTCGGGCTTGGGAGCTGTTTTTT.

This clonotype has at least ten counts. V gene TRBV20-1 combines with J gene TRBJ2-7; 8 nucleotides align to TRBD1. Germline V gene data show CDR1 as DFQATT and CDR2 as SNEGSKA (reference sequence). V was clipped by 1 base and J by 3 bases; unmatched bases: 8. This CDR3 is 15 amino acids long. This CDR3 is CSARGPGQEVYEQYF. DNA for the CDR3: TGCAGTGCTAGAGGTCCGGGACAGGAGGTCTACGAGCAGTACTTC.

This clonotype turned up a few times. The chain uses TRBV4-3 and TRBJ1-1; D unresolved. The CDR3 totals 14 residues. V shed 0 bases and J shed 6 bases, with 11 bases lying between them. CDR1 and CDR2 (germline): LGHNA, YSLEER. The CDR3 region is CASSQDSQGPEAFF. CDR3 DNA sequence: TGCGCCAGCAGCCAAGATAGTCAAGGACCTGAAGCTTTCTTT.

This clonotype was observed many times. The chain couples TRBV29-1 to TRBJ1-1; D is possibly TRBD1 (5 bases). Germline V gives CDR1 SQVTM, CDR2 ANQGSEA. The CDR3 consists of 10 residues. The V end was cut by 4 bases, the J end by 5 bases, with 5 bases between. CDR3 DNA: TGCAGCGTTGGGGGGACTGAAGCTTTCTTT. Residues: CSVGGTEAFF.

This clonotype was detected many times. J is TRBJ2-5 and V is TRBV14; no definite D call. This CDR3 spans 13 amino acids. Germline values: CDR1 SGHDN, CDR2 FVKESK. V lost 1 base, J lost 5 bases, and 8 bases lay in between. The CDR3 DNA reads TGTGCCAGCAGCCAAGTCCAGGCGGAGACCCAGTACTTC. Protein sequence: CASSQVQAETQYF.

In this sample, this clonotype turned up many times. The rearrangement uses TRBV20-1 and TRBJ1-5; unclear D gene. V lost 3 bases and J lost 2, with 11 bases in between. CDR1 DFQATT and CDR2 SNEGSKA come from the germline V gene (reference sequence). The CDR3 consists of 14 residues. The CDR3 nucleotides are TGCAGTGCTAGGGCCCTCGTCGGCAATCAGCCCCAGCATTTT. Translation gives CSARALVGNQPQHF.

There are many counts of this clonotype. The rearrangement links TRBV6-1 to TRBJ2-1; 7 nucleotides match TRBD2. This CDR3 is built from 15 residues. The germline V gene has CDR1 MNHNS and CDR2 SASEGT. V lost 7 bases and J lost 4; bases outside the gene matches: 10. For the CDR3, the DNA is TGTGCCAGCATGAGGGAGGGGAGTCCTTACAATGAGCAGTTCTTC. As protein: CASMREGSPYNEQFF.

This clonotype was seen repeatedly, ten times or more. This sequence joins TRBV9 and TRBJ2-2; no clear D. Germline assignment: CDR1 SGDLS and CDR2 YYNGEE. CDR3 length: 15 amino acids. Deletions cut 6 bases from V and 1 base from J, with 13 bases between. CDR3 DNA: TGTGCCAGCACGCGGAATGTCGAGAACACCGGGGAGCTGTTTTTT. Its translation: CASTRNVENTGELFF.

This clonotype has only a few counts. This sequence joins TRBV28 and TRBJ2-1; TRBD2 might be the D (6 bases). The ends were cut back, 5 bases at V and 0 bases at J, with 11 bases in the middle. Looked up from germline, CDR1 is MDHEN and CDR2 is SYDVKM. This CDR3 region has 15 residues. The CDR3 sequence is CASSKRAHSYNEQFF. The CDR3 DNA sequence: TGTGCCAGCAGTAAGCGGGCCCACTCCTACAATGAGCAGTTCTTC.

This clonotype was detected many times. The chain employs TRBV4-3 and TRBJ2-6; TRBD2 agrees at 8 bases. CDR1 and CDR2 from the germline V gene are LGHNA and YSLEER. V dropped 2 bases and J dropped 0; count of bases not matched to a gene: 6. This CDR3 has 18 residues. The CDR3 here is CASSQRGGRPSGANVLTF. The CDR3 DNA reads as TGCGCCAGCAGCCAACGGGGGGGAAGGCCCTCTGGGGCCAACGTCCTGACTTTC.

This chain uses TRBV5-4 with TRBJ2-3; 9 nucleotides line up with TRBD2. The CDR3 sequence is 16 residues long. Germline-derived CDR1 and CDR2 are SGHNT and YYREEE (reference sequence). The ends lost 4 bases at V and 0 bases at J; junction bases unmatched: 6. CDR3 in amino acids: CASSPTSGPSTDTQYF. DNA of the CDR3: TGTGCCAGCAGCCCTACTAGCGGGCCGAGCACAGATACGCAGTATTTT.

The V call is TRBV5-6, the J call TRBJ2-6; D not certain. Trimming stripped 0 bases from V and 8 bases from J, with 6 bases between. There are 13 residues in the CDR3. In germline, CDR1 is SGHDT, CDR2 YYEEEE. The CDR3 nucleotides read TGTGCCAGCAGCTTGGTAGGACCCAACGTCCTGACTTTC. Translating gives CASSLVGPNVLTF. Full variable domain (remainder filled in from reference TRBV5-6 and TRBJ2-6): DAGVTQSPTHLIKTRGQQVTLRCSPKSGHDTVSWYQQALGQGPQFIFQYYEEEERQRGNFPDRFSGHQFPNYSSELNVNALLLGDSALYLCASSLVGPNVLTFGAGSRLTVL.

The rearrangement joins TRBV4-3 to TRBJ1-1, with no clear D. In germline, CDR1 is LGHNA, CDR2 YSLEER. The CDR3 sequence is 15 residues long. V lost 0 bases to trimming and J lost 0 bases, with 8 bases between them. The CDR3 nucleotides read TGCGCCAGCAGCCAAGATCAGCGGATGAACACTGAAGCTTTCTTT. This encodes CASSQDQRMNTEAFF.

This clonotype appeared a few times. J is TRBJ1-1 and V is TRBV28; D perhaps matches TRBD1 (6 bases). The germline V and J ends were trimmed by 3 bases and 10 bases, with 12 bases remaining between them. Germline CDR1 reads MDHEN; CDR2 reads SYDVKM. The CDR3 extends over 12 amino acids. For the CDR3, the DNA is TGTGCCAGCAGTTTGCGGCAGGGGCGAGCTTTCTTT. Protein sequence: CASSLRQGRAFF.

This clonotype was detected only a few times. The DNA of the CDR3 is TGTGCCAGCAGCTCCAATCTATACGAGCAGTACTTC. This codes for CASSSNLYEQYF. This chain joins TRBV7-9 and TRBJ2-7, with D unclear. The V end lost 4 bases, the J end lost 4 bases, and 8 bases lay between the germline ends. Germline CDR1 SEHNR, CDR2 FQNEAQ (reference sequence). The CDR3 extends over 12 amino acids.

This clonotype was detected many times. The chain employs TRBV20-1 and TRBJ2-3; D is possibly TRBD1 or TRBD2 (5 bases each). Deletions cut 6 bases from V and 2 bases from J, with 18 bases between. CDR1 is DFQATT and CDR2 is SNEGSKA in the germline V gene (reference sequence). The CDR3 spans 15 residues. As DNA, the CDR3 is TGCAGTGCCACAGAGGGGTCCTCGCTCACAGATACGCAGTATTTT. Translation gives CSATEGSSLTDTQYF.

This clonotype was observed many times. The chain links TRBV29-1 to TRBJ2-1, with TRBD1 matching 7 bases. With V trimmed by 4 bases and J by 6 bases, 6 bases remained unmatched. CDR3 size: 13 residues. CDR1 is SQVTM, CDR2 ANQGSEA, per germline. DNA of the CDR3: TGCAGCGTTGGACAGGGAAGGGCCAATGAGCAGTTCTTC. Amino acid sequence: CSVGQGRANEQFF.

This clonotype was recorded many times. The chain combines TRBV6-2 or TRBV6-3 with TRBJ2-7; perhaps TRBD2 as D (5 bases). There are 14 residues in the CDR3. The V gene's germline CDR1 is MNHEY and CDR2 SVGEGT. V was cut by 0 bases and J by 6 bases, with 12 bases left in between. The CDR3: CASSYSLAESEQYF. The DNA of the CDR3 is TGTGCCAGCAGTTACTCTCTAGCAGAGAGCGAGCAGTACTTC.

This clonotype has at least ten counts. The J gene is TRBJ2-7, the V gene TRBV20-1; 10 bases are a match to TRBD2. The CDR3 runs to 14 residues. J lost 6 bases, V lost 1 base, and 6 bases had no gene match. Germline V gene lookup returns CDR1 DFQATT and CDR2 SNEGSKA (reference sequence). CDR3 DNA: TGCAGTGCTAGAGCTAGCGGGAGCATTATCGAGCAGTACTTC. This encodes CSARASGSIIEQYF.

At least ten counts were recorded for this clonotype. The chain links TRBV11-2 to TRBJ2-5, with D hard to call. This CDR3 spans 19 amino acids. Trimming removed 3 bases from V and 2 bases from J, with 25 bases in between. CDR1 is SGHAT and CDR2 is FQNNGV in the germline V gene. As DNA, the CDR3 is TGTGCCAGCAGCTTTAGTTCCCTAAGGACGCCGATTGGACAAGAGACCCAGTACTTC. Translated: CASSFSSLRTPIGQETQYF. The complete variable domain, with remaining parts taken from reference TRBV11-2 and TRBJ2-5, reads EAGVAQSPRYKIIEKRQSVAFWCNPISGHATLYWYQQILGQGPKLLIQFQNNGVVDDSQLPKDRFSAERLKGVDSTLKIQPAKLEDSAVYLCASSFSSLRTPIGQETQYFGPGTRLLVL.

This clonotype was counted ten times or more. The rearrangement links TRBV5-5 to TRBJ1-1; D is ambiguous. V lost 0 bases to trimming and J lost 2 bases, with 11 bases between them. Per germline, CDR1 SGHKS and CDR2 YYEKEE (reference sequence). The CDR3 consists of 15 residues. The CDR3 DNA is TGTGCCAGCAGCTTGGACCGCCCTTCCAACACTGAAGCTTTCTTT. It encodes CASSLDRPSNTEAFF.

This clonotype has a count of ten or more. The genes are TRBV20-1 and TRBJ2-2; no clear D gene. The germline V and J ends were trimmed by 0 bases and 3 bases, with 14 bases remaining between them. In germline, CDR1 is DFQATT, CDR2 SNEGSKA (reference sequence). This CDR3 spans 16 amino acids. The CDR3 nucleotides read TGCAGTGCTAGAGAGAAAAGGATCCAACACACCGGGGAGCTGTTTTTT. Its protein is CSAREKRIQHTGELFF.

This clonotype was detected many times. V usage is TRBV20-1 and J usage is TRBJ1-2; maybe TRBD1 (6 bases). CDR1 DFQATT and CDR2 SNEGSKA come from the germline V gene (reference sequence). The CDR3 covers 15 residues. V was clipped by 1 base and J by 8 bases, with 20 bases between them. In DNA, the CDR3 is TGCAGTGCTAGAGGGGTGGATAGCAGGGGCATAGGCTACACCTTC. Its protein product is CSARGVDSRGIGYTF.

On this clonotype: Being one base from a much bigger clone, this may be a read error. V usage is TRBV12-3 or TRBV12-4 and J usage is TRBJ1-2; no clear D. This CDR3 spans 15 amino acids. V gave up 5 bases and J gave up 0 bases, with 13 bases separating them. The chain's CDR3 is CASSLRRTTNYGYTF. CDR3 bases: TGTGCCAGCAGTCTCCGTAGGACGACTAACTATGGCTACACCTTC.

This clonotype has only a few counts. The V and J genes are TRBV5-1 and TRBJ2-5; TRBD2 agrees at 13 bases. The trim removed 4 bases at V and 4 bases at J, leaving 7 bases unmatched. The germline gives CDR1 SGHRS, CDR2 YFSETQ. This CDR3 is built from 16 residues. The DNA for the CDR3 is TGCGCCAGCAGCGGCACGGGACTAGCGGGATTAGAGACCCAGTACTTC. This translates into CASSGTGLAGLETQYF.

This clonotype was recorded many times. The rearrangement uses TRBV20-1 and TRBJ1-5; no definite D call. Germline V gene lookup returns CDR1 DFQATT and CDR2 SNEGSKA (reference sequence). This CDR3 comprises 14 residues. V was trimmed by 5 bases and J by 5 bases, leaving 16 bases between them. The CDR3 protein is CSAPPPLAHQPQHF. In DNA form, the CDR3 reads TGCAGTGCTCCCCCCCCACTGGCCCATCAGCCCCAGCATTTT.

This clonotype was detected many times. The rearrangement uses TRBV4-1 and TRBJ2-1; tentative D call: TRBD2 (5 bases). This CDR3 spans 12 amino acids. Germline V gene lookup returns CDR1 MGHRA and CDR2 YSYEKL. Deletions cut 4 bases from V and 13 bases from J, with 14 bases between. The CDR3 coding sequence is TGCGCCAGCAGCCTCCCCCGGGGTCTCCAGTTCTTC. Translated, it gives CASSLPRGLQFF.

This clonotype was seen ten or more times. The CDR3 spells CSATLAGVGGTDTQYF. The CDR3 nucleotides are TGCAGTGCTACATTAGCGGGAGTTGGGGGCACAGATACGCAGTATTTT. The chain joins TRBV20-1 to TRBJ2-3, with 9 bases that match TRBD2. Germline CDR1 and CDR2: DFQATT and SNEGSKA (reference sequence). CDR3 size: 16 residues. With 4 bases clipped from V and 1 base from J, the junction kept 9 bases outside the gene matches.

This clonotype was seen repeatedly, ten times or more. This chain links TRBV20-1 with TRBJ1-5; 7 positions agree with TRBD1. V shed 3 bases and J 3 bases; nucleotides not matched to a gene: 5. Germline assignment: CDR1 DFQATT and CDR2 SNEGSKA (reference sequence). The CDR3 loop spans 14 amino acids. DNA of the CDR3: TGCAGTGCTAGTGCCGGGACAGTCAATCAGCCCCAGCATTTT. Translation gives CSASAGTVNQPQHF.

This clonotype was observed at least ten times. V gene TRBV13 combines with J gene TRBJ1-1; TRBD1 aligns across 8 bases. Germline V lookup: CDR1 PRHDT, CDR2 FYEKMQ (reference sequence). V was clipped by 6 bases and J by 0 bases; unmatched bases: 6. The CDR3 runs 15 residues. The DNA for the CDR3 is TGTGCCAGCAGTTCCACAGGGGGTCTGAACACTGAAGCTTTCTTT. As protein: CASSSTGGLNTEAFF.